These 13 T cell receptor beta chains came from one sample sequenced in a study of shared clonotypes between healthy human individuals (dated by TCRdb to about 2020). The method was the immunoSEQ multiplex PCR assay. In TCRdb, the immuneACCESS table is reduced to in-frame sequences with V and J assigned. These tables do not hold every clone; where another copy was compared, an unresolved V gene accounts for under half, and the others remain unexplained. In this sample the table shows about a million clones, approximately 80% of which occur a single time. Of the sample, about 1.5% is held by the ten largest clones. Sequencing was done on a sample of memory CD4+ T cells sorted from blood. This specimen's cell subset or site label, per the study, means: CD45RA-negative fraction. These receptors all come from a young man in good health.

The V gene is TRBV27, the J gene TRBJ1-3; a possible D gene is TRBD1 (6 bases). CDR1 is MNHEY and CDR2 is SMNVEV in the germline V gene (reference sequence). The V gene lost 3 bases and the J gene lost 4 bases, with 13 bases spanning the gap. The CDR3 has 15 amino acids. In DNA, the CDR3 is TGTGCCAGCAGTTTGTCAGGGGTTATCGGAAACACCATATATTTT. Translating it yields CASSLSGVIGNTIYF.

The chain joins TRBV5-4 to TRBJ2-3; 13 nucleotides agree with TRBD2. Germline assignment: CDR1 SGHNT and CDR2 YYREEE (reference sequence). The CDR3 totals 16 residues. Trimming at V came to 5 bases and at J to 4 bases, leaving 7 bases not matched to a gene. DNA of the CDR3: TGTGCCAGCAGTTCCGGACTAGCGGGGGTTTCAGATACGCAGTATTTT. It specifies CASSSGLAGVSDTQYF.

This sequence joins TRBV18 and TRBJ1-2; TRBD1 might be the D (5 bases). Germline V gives CDR1 KGHSH, CDR2 LQKENI. The germline V and J ends were trimmed by 0 bases and 6 bases, with 11 bases remaining between them. The CDR3 spans 14 residues. CDR3 in DNA: TGTGCCAGCTCACCACCGATGGGGGTGGATGGCTACACCTTC. This gives the protein CASSPPMGVDGYTF.

The V call is TRBV6-5, the J call TRBJ2-7; 7 bases align to TRBD1. Looked up from germline, CDR1 is MNHEY and CDR2 is SVGAGI. The CDR3 runs to 15 residues. V dropped 2 bases and J dropped 0; count of bases not matched to a gene: 4. The CDR3 sequence: CASSYTGVSSYEQYF. CDR3 sequence (DNA): TGTGCCAGCAGTTACACAGGGGTTTCCTCCTACGAGCAGTACTTC.

This sequence joins TRBV29-1 and TRBJ2-7; the D is unclear. CDR3 length: 13 residues. Germline V gene data show CDR1 as SQVTM and CDR2 as ANQGSEA. V lost 2 bases to trimming and J lost 1 base, with 9 bases between them. The CDR3 DNA sequence: TGCAGCGTTGAAAGTGGGCATTCCTACGAGCAGTACTTC. Its translation is CSVESGHSYEQYF.

The chain combines TRBV5-3 with TRBJ1-5; the D gene is possibly TRBD1 (5 bases). TRBV5-3 is recorded as an ORF, its role being uncertain. The CDR3 loop spans 14 amino acids. The V end lost 4 bases, the J end lost 7 bases, and 15 bases lay between the germline ends. The CDR3 sequence: CARSRQSAGQPQHF. The CDR3 bases are TGTGCCAGAAGCAGACAGTCTGCGGGCCAGCCCCAGCATTTT.

The J gene is TRBJ2-5, the V gene TRBV5-4; D gene ambiguous. The V and J ends lost 2 bases and 1 base respectively, with 9 bases between them. The CDR3 runs 14 residues. The V gene's germline CDR1 is SGHNT and CDR2 YYREEE (reference sequence). CDR3 protein: CASSLGVPQETQYF. In DNA form, the CDR3 reads TGTGCCAGCAGCTTAGGTGTCCCCCAAGAGACCCAGTACTTC.

This chain links TRBV29-1 with TRBJ2-2; 9 nucleotides line up with TRBD1. The ends lost 0 bases at V and 7 bases at J; junction bases unmatched: 3. Germline V gene sequence: CDR1 SQVTM, CDR2 ANQGSEA. This CDR3 contains 14 residues. The CDR3 spells CSVEDTGGIGELFF. CDR3 in DNA: TGCAGCGTTGAAGATACAGGGGGCATCGGGGAGCTGTTTTTT.

This chain uses TRBV27 with TRBJ1-5, with D unclear. Germline CDR1 is MNHEY and CDR2 is SMNVEV (reference sequence). The CDR3 has 15 amino acids. Trimming left V 5 bases short and J 0 bases short, with 11 bases between. In nucleotides, the CDR3 is TGTGCCAGCAGTCCGTTCCGGGATAGCAATCAGCCCCAGCATTTT. It codes for CASSPFRDSNQPQHF.

This clone was recorded a few times. The genes are TRBV6-1 and TRBJ1-1; D unresolved. Trimming left V 8 bases short and J 0 bases short, with 16 bases between. CDR1 and CDR2 from the germline V gene are MNHNS and SASEGT. The CDR3 is 15 residues long. The CDR3 here is CASHDPYFMNTEAFF. The CDR3 DNA reads as TGTGCCAGCCATGATCCCTACTTTATGAACACTGAAGCTTTCTTT.

The chain joins TRBV2 to TRBJ1-5; a weak D match, TRBD1 (5 bases). The V and J ends lost 6 bases and 1 base respectively, with 13 bases between them. The germline V gene encodes CDR1 SNHLY and CDR2 FYNNEI. The CDR3 contains 15 residues. The CDR3 here is CASRTTGASNQPQHF. The CDR3 DNA reads TGTGCCAGCAGAACCACCGGGGCCAGCAATCAGCCCCAGCATTTT.

The V gene is TRBV6-5, the J gene TRBJ2-5; 7 nucleotides agree with TRBD2. Looked up from germline, CDR1 is MNHEY and CDR2 is SVGAGI. CDR3 length: 15 residues. V was clipped by 7 bases and J by 4 bases; unmatched bases: 12. CDR3 bases: TGTGCCAGCACCCCCAGGTTGGGAGGGCGAGAGACCCAGTACTTC. Protein sequence: CASTPRLGGRETQYF.

This clone was seen just once. The chain combines TRBV4-2 with TRBJ1-4, with D possibly being TRBD1 (5 bases). Germline lookup yields CDR1 LGHNA and CDR2 YNFKEQ. This CDR3 contains 16 residues. Trimming cost V 0 bases and J 5 bases, with 13 bases left between them. The DNA of the CDR3 is TGTGCCAGCAGCCAAGATGCGGGGCCGGTGAATGAAAAACTGTTTTTT. Amino acid sequence: CASSQDAGPVNEKLFF.